This TCR beta chain was sequenced for a study of regulatory T cells in long-lasting Graves disease. Time point meaning: newly diagnosed GD, antithyroid drugs for less than 3 months. From PBMCs, RNA was extracted and then used to make the TCR library. Regarding this clonotype: This sequence may be a read error, since a much larger clone differs from it by one base.

This CDR3 has 14 residues. The V gene's germline CDR1 is MDHEN and CDR2 SYDVKM. The junction had 11 bases not matched to a gene; V was cut back by 6 bases and J by 10 bases. CDR3-region Arm-PCR and iRepertoire HTBI primers produced the TCR beta libraries. TCRdb fed the multiplex PCR reads into MiXCR, producing one record per CDR3 protein. This table has fewer than 550,000 distinct CDR3 sequences, around 15% appearing once. These same data were also listed under a study on T cells in Graves' hyperthyroidism and ophthalmopathy.

Sample: peripheral blood mononuclear cells (PBMCs), taken at new diagnosis, from a patient treated with antithyroid drugs. This TCR came from a woman between 40 and 65 years old with Graves disease. The V call is TRBV28, the J call TRBJ1-4; 7 bases fit TRBD1. This CDR3 is CASSRGQAFGKLFF. The DNA for the CDR3 is TGTGCCAGCAGCCGAGGACAGGCGTTTGGAAAACTGTTTTTT. Filled out from reference TRBV28 and TRBJ1-4, the complete variable domain reads DVKVTQSSRYLVKRTGEKVFLECVQDMDHENMFWYRQDPGLGLRLIYFSYDVKMKEKGDIPEGYSVSREKKERFSLILESASTNQTSMYLCASSRGQAFGKLFFGSGTQLSVL.